Below are 21 T cell receptor beta chains sequenced from a single sample in a study of blood T cell repertoires in COVID-19. The table came from immunoSEQ multiplex PCR; TCRdb's copy has only in-frame clones and leaves some out. The sample contains approximately 300,000 clones, 70% to 90% of which appear only once. Sequencing input: PBMCs or T cells enriched from blood (not recorded which). All receptors come from a woman under 30 who had recovered from COVID-19.

The J gene is TRBJ2-1, the V gene TRBV24-1, with a tentative D call TRBD2 (6 bases). Germline CDR1 KGHDR, CDR2 SFDVKD. V was cut by 3 bases and J by 7 bases, with 18 bases left in between. The CDR3 length is 16 residues. CDR3 sequence reads: CATSDAGWGAGNEQFF. The CDR3 region has the DNA TGTGCCACCAGTGATGCGGGATGGGGCGCGGGGAATGAGCAGTTCTTC.

The chain employs TRBV19 and TRBJ2-1; tentatively, D is TRBD2 (5 bases). This CDR3 contains 15 residues. CDR1 and CDR2 (germline): LNHDA, SQIVND (reference sequence). The V gene lost 5 bases and the J gene lost 5 bases, with 16 bases spanning the gap. The CDR3: CASSVAGPGNNEQFF. As DNA, the CDR3 is TGTGCCAGTAGTGTCGCCGGCCCCGGGAACAATGAGCAGTTCTTC.

This sequence joins TRBV27 and TRBJ1-3; 8 bases map to TRBD1. Unmatched junction bases numbered 3, after V lost 0 bases and J lost 2 bases. Germline CDR1 MNHEY, CDR2 SMNVEV (reference sequence). CDR3 size: 16 residues. The CDR3 protein is CASSLSGQGPGNTIYF. The CDR3 DNA is TGTGCCAGCAGTTTATCCGGACAGGGCCCTGGAAACACCATATATTTT.

The chain is built from TRBV19 and TRBJ1-5; no clear D gene. The CDR3 has 15 residues. Germline V lookup: CDR1 LNHDA, CDR2 SQIVND (reference sequence). V dropped 2 bases and J dropped 0 bases, with 8 bases sitting between them. Here the CDR3 DNA reads TGTGCCAGTAGTATAATCGCCAGTAGCAATCAGCCCCAGCATTTT. Encoded protein: CASSIIASSNQPQHF. Filled out from reference TRBV19 and TRBJ1-5, the complete variable domain reads DGGITQSPKYLFRKEGQNVTLSCEQNLNHDAMYWYRQDPGQGLRLIYYSQIVNDFQKGDIAEGYSVSREKKESFPLTVTSAQKNPTAFYLCASSIIASSNQPQHFGDGTRLSIL.

The chain links TRBV4-1 to TRBJ1-3; no firm D call. From germline, CDR1 is MGHRA and CDR2 YSYEKL. Trimming left V 3 bases short and J 7 bases short, with 10 bases between. This CDR3 comprises 13 residues. The CDR3, as DNA: TGCGCCAGCAGCCAGGTTGGAGGGAACACCATATATTTT. This sequence encodes CASSQVGGNTIYF.

There are a few counts of this clone. The chain links TRBV6-5 to TRBJ2-1; D uncertain. Germline V gene lookup returns CDR1 MNHEY and CDR2 SVGAGI. The CDR3 extends over 14 amino acids. V lost 6 bases and J lost 1, with 10 bases in between. The CDR3 loop is CASSMADSYNEQFF. The CDR3 DNA follows: TGTGCCAGCAGCATGGCAGATTCCTACAATGAGCAGTTCTTC.

This chain links TRBV6-1 with TRBJ2-3, with TRBD2 matching 11 bases. The V segment lost 1 base and the J segment 3 bases; nucleotides outside the gene matches: 3. Germline loops: CDR1 MNHNS, CDR2 SASEGT. This CDR3 is 16 amino acids long. The CDR3 nucleotides read TGTGCCAGCAGTGAAGGATTAGCGGGAGGGACAGATACGCAGTATTTT. Translation: CASSEGLAGGTDTQYF.

This clone was detected a few times. The chain combines TRBV4-1 with TRBJ2-2, with D uncertain. This CDR3 has 11 amino acids. V gave up 9 bases and J gave up 4 bases, with 6 bases separating them. Germline CDR1 and CDR2: MGHRA and YSYEKL. The CDR3 nucleotides are TGCGCCAGTTCCAGCACCGGGGAGCTGTTTTTT. It translates to CASSSTGELFF.

This chain uses TRBV6-5 with TRBJ2-3; maybe TRBD1 (6 bases). CDR1 is MNHEY and CDR2 is SVGAGI in the germline V gene. This CDR3 is 15 amino acids long. V was cut by 6 bases and J by 3 bases, with 16 bases left in between. CDR3 region: CASSQGTFDTDTQYF. The CDR3 DNA follows: TGTGCCAGCAGCCAGGGGACCTTTGATACAGATACGCAGTATTTT.

This chain links TRBV6-5 with TRBJ1-3, with D unclear. Germline CDR1 reads MNHEY; CDR2 reads SVGAGI. V dropped 4 bases and J dropped 0 bases, with 10 bases sitting between them. This CDR3 comprises 15 residues. The CDR3 DNA sequence: TGTGCCAGCAGTTCCCCAGGCCGCTCTGGAAACACCATATATTTT. This encodes CASSSPGRSGNTIYF.

The chain recombines TRBV6-2 or TRBV6-3 with TRBJ1-1, with 9 bases aligning to TRBD1. CDR1 and CDR2 from the germline V gene are MNHEY and SVGEGT. The CDR3 covers 15 residues. Trimming took 2 bases from V and 0 from J; bases not matched to a gene: 1. The CDR3 coding sequence is TGTGCCAGCAGTTACCGGGACAGGGTGAACACTGAAGCTTTCTTT. The encoded protein is CASSYRDRVNTEAFF.

V usage is TRBV2 and J usage is TRBJ2-7; possible D gene TRBD1, 5 bases. CDR1 is SNHLY and CDR2 is FYNNEI in the germline V gene. The CDR3 totals 12 residues. V was cut by 1 base and J by 12 bases, with 13 bases left in between. Written as DNA, the CDR3 is TGTGCCAGCAGTGAAGAGGGGCGGTTATTGTACTTC. It translates to CASSEEGRLLYF.

The chain recombines TRBV4-2 with TRBJ1-1; D gene unclear. Germline CDR1 reads LGHNA; CDR2 reads YNFKEQ. The germline V and J ends were trimmed by 0 bases and 0 bases, with 8 bases remaining between them. The CDR3 sequence is 15 residues long. CDR3 loop: CASSQDGNLNTEAFF. The CDR3 nucleotides read TGTGCCAGCAGCCAAGACGGGAATTTGAACACTGAAGCTTTCTTT.

The chain recombines TRBV2 with TRBJ1-6, with a possible D match to TRBD1 (6 bases). Germline lookup yields CDR1 SNHLY and CDR2 FYNNEI. Trimming removed 2 bases at V and 6 bases at J, with 8 bases between. CDR3 size: 14 residues. The CDR3 bases are TGTGCCAGCAGTGAACGGACAGCTAATTCACCCCTCCACTTT. This sequence encodes CASSERTANSPLHF.

The V call is TRBV4-1, the J call TRBJ1-1; maybe TRBD1 (6 bases). Trimming left V 7 bases short and J 3 bases short, with 18 bases between. CDR3 length equals 15 residues. From germline, CDR1 is MGHRA and CDR2 YSYEKL. CDR3 in amino acids: CASTLILRGDTEAFF. The CDR3 bases are TGCGCCAGCACCCTAATCCTCAGGGGAGACACTGAAGCTTTCTTT.

This clone was observed a handful of times. The chain combines TRBV28 with TRBJ2-7; 8 nucleotides agree with TRBD1. The germline V gene has CDR1 MDHEN and CDR2 SYDVKM. The CDR3 covers 14 residues. The ends lost 5 bases at V and 2 bases at J; junction bases unmatched: 5. CDR3 sequence (DNA): TGTGCCAGCAGTGCCCACAGGGGGGCCTACGAGCAGTACTTC. The encoded protein is CASSAHRGAYEQYF.

The CDR3 nucleotides are TGTGCCAGCACCACCGGGAGGGCAGATACGCAGTATTTT. Translation gives CASTTGRADTQYF. The chain joins TRBV28 to TRBJ2-3, with 8 bases aligning to TRBD2. In germline, CDR1 is MDHEN, CDR2 SYDVKM. This CDR3 is built from 13 residues. The J segment lost 4 bases and the V segment lost 7 bases, leaving 4 bases of the junction unmatched.

This sequence joins TRBV30 and TRBJ1-5; tentative D call: TRBD1 (6 bases). V lost 2 bases to trimming and J lost 7 bases, with 12 bases between them. The CDR3 length is 13 residues. Germline V gene lookup returns CDR1 GTSNPN and CDR2 SVGIG (reference sequence). CDR3 amino acids: CAWSILTGQPQHF. The CDR3 DNA is TGTGCCTGGAGTATCCTGACAGGACAGCCCCAGCATTTT. Using reference TRBV30 and TRBJ1-5 for the parts outside the CDR3, the full variable domain is SQTIHQWPATLVQPVGSPLSLECTVEGTSNPNLYWYRQAAGRGLQLLFYSVGIGQISSEVPQNLSASRPQDRQFILSSKKLLLSDSGFYLCAWSILTGQPQHFGDGTRLSIL.

This chain links TRBV7-2 with TRBJ1-1; 9 nucleotides match TRBD1. The CDR3 totals 15 residues. Germline assignment: CDR1 SGHTA and CDR2 FQGNSA. Trimming cost V 4 bases and J 3 bases; bases outside gene matches: 6. CDR3 DNA: TGTGCCAGCAGCTCTTATACAGGGGGCTACACTGAAGCTTTCTTT. Encoded protein: CASSSYTGGYTEAFF. Full variable domain (rest looked up from reference TRBV7-2 and TRBJ1-1): GAGVSQSPSNKVTEKGKDVELRCDPISGHTALYWYRQSLGQGLEFLIYFQGNSAPDKSGLPSDRFSAERTGGSVSTLTIQRTQQEDSAVYLCASSSYTGGYTEAFFGQGTRLTVV.

The V gene is TRBV4-1, the J gene TRBJ1-5; a possible D gene is TRBD1 (5 bases). V shed 1 base and J shed 5 bases, with 9 bases lying between them. The germline gives CDR1 MGHRA, CDR2 YSYEKL. This CDR3 comprises 14 residues. Here the CDR3 reads CASSQVKGDQPQHF. The CDR3, as DNA: TGCGCCAGCAGCCAAGTGAAAGGGGATCAGCCCCAGCATTTT.

Written as DNA, the CDR3 is TGTGCCAGCAGCTCCCCGCGGGGAGACTCCTACAATGAGCAGTTCTTC. It codes for CASSSPRGDSYNEQFF. The rearrangement links TRBV7-9 to TRBJ2-1, with a possible D match to TRBD2 (6 bases). Trimming removed 4 bases at V and 0 bases at J, with 13 bases between. Germline values: CDR1 SEHNR, CDR2 FQNEAQ (reference sequence). This CDR3 is built from 16 residues.